This T cell receptor (beta chain) was sequenced during a study of cytomegalovirus exposure and HLA in healthy donors. General study points: One cluster of highly shared sequence variants probably arose as a sequencing artifact.

The CDR3 extends over 14 amino acids. V was clipped by 5 bases and J by 11 bases, with 21 bases between them. Germline V lookup: CDR1 SEHNR, CDR2 FQNEAQ (reference sequence). Of note for this clone: The antigen is undetermined.

With 60 Vbeta and 13 Jbeta primers, the PCR was carried out. The protocol was immunoSEQ multiplex PCR, while the TCRdb copy is restricted to in-frame clones and leaves out a portion. The repertoire holds 75,000 to 100,000 clones, with around 76% as singletons. V and J are TRBV7-9 and TRBJ1-2; D is undetermined. This TCR was sampled from a man aged 30-40 years in good health and CMV-seronegative. The sample consisted of PBMCs. The CDR3 DNA sequence: TGTGCCAGCAGCACAACTCGGCGGAGGGAAGCTTACACCTTC. Encoded protein: CASSTTRRREAYTF.